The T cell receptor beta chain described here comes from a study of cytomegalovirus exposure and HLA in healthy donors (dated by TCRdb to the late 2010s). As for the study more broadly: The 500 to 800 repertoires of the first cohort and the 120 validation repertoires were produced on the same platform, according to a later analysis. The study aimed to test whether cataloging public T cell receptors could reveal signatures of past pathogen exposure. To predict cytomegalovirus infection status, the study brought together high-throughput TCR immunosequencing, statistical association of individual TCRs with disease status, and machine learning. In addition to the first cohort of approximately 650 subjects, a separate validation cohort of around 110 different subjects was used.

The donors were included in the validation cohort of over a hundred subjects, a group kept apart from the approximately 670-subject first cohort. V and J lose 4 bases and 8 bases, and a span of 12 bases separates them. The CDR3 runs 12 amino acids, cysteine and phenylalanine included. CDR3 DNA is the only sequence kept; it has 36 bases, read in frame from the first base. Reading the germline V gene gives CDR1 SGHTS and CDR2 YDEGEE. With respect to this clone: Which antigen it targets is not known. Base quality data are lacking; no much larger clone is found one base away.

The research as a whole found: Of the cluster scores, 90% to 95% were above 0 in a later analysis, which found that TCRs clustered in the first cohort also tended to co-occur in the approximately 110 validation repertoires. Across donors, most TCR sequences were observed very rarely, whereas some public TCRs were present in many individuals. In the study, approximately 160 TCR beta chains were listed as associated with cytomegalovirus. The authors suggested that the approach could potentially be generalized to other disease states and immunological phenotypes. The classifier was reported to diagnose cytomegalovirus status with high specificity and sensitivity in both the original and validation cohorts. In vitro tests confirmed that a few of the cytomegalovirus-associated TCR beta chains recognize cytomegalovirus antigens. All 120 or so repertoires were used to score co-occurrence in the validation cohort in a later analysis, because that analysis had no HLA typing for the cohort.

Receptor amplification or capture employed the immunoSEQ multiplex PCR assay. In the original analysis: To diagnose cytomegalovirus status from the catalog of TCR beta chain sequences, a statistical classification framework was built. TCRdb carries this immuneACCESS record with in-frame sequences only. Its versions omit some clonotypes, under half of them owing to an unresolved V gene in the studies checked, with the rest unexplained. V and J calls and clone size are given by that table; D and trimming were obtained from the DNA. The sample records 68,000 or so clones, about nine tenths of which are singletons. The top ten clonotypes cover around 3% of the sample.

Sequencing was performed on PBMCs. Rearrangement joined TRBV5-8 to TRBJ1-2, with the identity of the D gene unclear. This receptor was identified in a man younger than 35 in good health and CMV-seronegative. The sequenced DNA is TGTGCCAGCAGCCTACGGGTGGCCGGCTACACCTTC. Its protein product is CASSLRVAGYTF.